The 27 T cell receptor beta chains given below trace back to one sample, sequenced in a study of OX40 agonist ivuxolimab in advanced cancers. Produced via immunoSEQ multiplex PCR; TCRdb's table is partial and in-frame only. The sample shows tens of thousands of clones, about nine tenths of them seen only once. The sample consisted of CD4+ or CD8+ T cells sorted from blood, taken in a trial of the OX40 agonist ivuxolimab. The source of these receptors is an adult with an advanced solid tumor such as melanoma, head and neck, liver or kidney cancer.

This rearrangement joins TRBV12-5 to TRBJ2-7; D tentatively fits TRBD1 or TRBD2 (6 bases each). Germline V lookup: CDR1 LGHNT, CDR2 FRNRAP. The CDR3 consists of 14 residues. Trimming left V 2 bases short and J 4 bases short, with 12 bases between. This CDR3 reads CASGLWGAGYEQYF. CDR3 nucleotide sequence: TGTGCTAGTGGTTTGTGGGGGGCCGGGTACGAGCAGTACTTC.

V usage is TRBV4-1 and J usage is TRBJ1-5, with D hard to call. Trimming took 2 bases from V and 6 from J, leaving 8 bases between them. CDR3 length: 13 residues. The V gene's germline CDR1 is MGHRA and CDR2 YSYEKL. The CDR3 bases are TGCGCCAGCAGCCAACCGGACGGTCAGCCCCAGCATTTT. It specifies CASSQPDGQPQHF.

The chain recombines TRBV10-1 with TRBJ2-6; tentatively, D is TRBD2 (6 bases). The V gene lost 4 bases and the J gene lost 0 bases, with 16 bases spanning the gap. This CDR3 region has 18 residues. CDR1 WNHNN and CDR2 SYGVQD come from the germline V gene (reference sequence). The CDR3 region has the DNA TGCGCCAGCAGTGGTGGGGACTTCCAAAGCTCTGGGGCCAACGTCCTGACTTTC. Protein: CASSGGDFQSSGANVLTF.

The chain is built from TRBV5-1 and TRBJ2-7; 7 nucleotides align to TRBD1. CDR3 length: 13 amino acids. Germline V gives CDR1 SGHRS, CDR2 YFSETQ. V lost 2 bases to trimming and J lost 5 bases; unmatched junction nucleotides: 4. The CDR3 spells CASSFQGVHEQYF. DNA for the CDR3: TGCGCCAGCAGCTTTCAGGGGGTCCACGAGCAGTACTTC.

This clone was seen just once. This chain links TRBV9 with TRBJ1-3, with 7 bases fitting TRBD1. CDR3 length equals 18 residues. V lost 0 bases and J lost 4; bases outside the gene matches: 13. The germline V gene encodes CDR1 SGDLS and CDR2 YYNGEE. The CDR3 DNA is TGTGCCAGCAGCGTAGTTCCGCGGGGATGGGACAGAGGAAACACCATATATTTT. It encodes CASSVVPRGWDRGNTIYF.

This clone was observed a single time. V gene TRBV7-2 combines with J gene TRBJ2-7, with D unresolved. The CDR3 has 11 amino acids. Germline V CDR1 and CDR2: SGHTA, FQGNSA. Trimming shortened V by 2 bases and J by 6 bases, and 5 bases separated the two germline ends. In DNA, the CDR3 is TGTGCCAGCAGCTTAACCTTCGAGCAGTACTTC. Residues: CASSLTFEQYF.

This chain links TRBV6-1 with TRBJ2-7; the D is unclear. The CDR3 loop spans 13 amino acids. Germline loops: CDR1 MNHNS, CDR2 SASEGT. V dropped 7 bases and J dropped 1 base, with 11 bases sitting between them. Here the CDR3 DNA reads TGTGCCAGCAATAGGGCCGTATCCTACGAGCAGTACTTC. Its protein is CASNRAVSYEQYF.

The V and J genes are TRBV14 and TRBJ2-7; the D is unclear. Germline loops: CDR1 SGHDN, CDR2 FVKESK. The CDR3 runs 14 residues. Trimming pared 4 bases from V and 2 bases from J, leaving 12 bases between. The CDR3 DNA reads TGTGCCAGCAGCCTCTTTCCGCACGCCTACGAGCAGTACTTC. As protein: CASSLFPHAYEQYF. Combining the CDR3 with reference TRBV14 and TRBJ2-7 gives the whole variable domain EAGVTQFPSHSVIEKGQTVTLRCDPISGHDNLYWYRRVMGKEIKFLLHFVKESKQDESGMPNNRFLAERTGGTYSTLKVQPAELEDSGVYFCASSLFPHAYEQYFGPGTRLTVT.

The chain is built from TRBV10-3 and TRBJ1-1; D gene uncertain. Looked up from germline, CDR1 is ENHRY and CDR2 is SYGVKD. Trimming took off 6 bases at V and 1 base at J, with 9 bases between the two ends. CDR3 length equals 13 residues. CDR3 DNA sequence: TGTGCCATCAGCGTACAGCAGAACACTGAAGCTTTCTTT. Its translation is CAISVQQNTEAFF.

The chain combines TRBV6-6 with TRBJ1-2; 10 bases fit TRBD1. Germline V CDR1 and CDR2: MNHNY, SVGAGI (reference sequence). Losses at the gene ends were 3 bases for V and 5 bases for J; bases not matched to a gene: 9. The length of the CDR3 is 16 residues. In nucleotides, the CDR3 is TGTGCCAGCAGTTATCCCCGACAGGGGGCGGGGTATGGCTACACCTTC. Translated, it gives CASSYPRQGAGYGYTF.

This clone was observed a few times. The V gene is TRBV19, the J gene TRBJ1-1, with D possibly TRBD1 on 5 matching bases. V dropped 5 bases and J dropped 0 bases, with 7 bases sitting between them. The CDR3 spans 13 residues. In germline, CDR1 is LNHDA, CDR2 SQIVND (reference sequence). Written as DNA, the CDR3 is TGTGCCAGTAGTCGCAGGGTGAACACTGAAGCTTTCTTT. Residues: CASSRRVNTEAFF.

The genes are TRBV2 and TRBJ2-3; 10 nucleotides match TRBD2. Germline V gene data show CDR1 as SNHLY and CDR2 as FYNNEI. This CDR3 has 15 residues. J was trimmed by 1 base and V by 2 bases; bases with no gene match: 0. The CDR3 is CASSELAGGTDTQYF. In nucleotides, the CDR3 is TGTGCCAGCAGTGAACTAGCGGGGGGCACAGATACGCAGTATTTT.

This chain connects TRBV7-3 to TRBJ1-1, with 7 nucleotides matching TRBD1. The CDR3 length is 14 residues. The germline gives CDR1 SGHTA, CDR2 FQGTGA. V lost 5 bases, J lost 0 bases, and 3 bases stayed unmatched. As DNA, the CDR3 is TGTGCCAGCAGCCCGGGACAGATGAACACTGAAGCTTTCTTT. Its translation is CASSPGQMNTEAFF.

The CDR3 spells CTSRRLRFEQFF. CDR3 DNA: TGCACCAGCAGGCGGTTACGGTTTGAGCAGTTCTTC. The rearrangement links TRBV1 to TRBJ2-1; TRBD2, the table's D call, was not compared with the DNA. TRBV1 is noted as a pseudogene. The CDR3 totals 12 residues.

The chain carries TRBV15 and TRBJ1-6, with D perhaps TRBD1 (6 bases). Trimming removed 6 bases at V and 5 bases at J, with 14 bases between. This CDR3 has 15 amino acids. The germline V gene has CDR1 LNHNV and CDR2 YYDKDF (reference sequence). CDR3 residues: CATRIERGNNSPLHF. CDR3 in DNA: TGTGCCACCAGAATTGAGAGGGGGAATAATTCACCCCTCCACTTT.

V and J are TRBV9 and TRBJ2-3; no reliable D call. V lost 2 bases to trimming and J lost 2 bases, with 9 bases between them. Germline loops: CDR1 SGDLS, CDR2 YYNGEE. The CDR3 covers 14 residues. CDR3 protein: CASSVALHTDTQYF. The DNA of the CDR3 is TGTGCCAGCAGCGTCGCCTTGCACACAGATACGCAGTATTTT.

The chain joins TRBV29-1 to TRBJ2-3; 10 bases match TRBD1. The CDR3 contains 14 residues. The junction had 8 bases not matched to a gene; V was cut back by 6 bases and J by 5 bases. Germline V gives CDR1 SQVTM, CDR2 ANQGSEA. CDR3 loop: CSVSGTGVGDTQYF. DNA of the CDR3: TGCAGCGTGTCCGGGACAGGGGTGGGAGATACGCAGTATTTT.

The rearrangement uses TRBV5-1 and TRBJ2-2; D is uncertain. The CDR3 totals 14 residues. Trimming left V 2 bases short and J 3 bases short, with 8 bases between. The germline V gene has CDR1 SGHRS and CDR2 YFSETQ. The CDR3 spells CASSFWDDTGELFF. CDR3 DNA: TGCGCCAGCAGCTTCTGGGATGACACCGGGGAGCTGTTTTTT.

This clone came up a few times. The chain carries TRBV19 and TRBJ2-6; a possible D gene is TRBD1 (5 bases). V was trimmed by 5 bases and J by 1 base, leaving 12 bases between them. The CDR3 length is 16 residues. Germline CDR1 reads LNHDA; CDR2 reads SQIVND (reference sequence). In DNA form, the CDR3 reads TGTGCCAGTAGTGCGTTTTCAGGGTCTGGGGCCAACGTCCTGACTTTC. It encodes CASSAFSGSGANVLTF.

The chain combines TRBV29-1 with TRBJ1-1; 8 nucleotides align to TRBD1. Germline values: CDR1 SQVTM, CDR2 ANQGSEA. The CDR3 is 13 residues long. The CDR3 loop reads CMGQELMNTEAFF. The CDR3 bases are TGCATGGGACAGGAACTTATGAACACTGAAGCTTTCTTT.

This sequence joins TRBV9 and TRBJ1-2; D gene unclear. The CDR3 consists of 14 residues. Trimming shortened V by 3 bases and J by 5 bases, and 14 bases separated the two germline ends. Germline CDR1 reads SGDLS; CDR2 reads YYNGEE. This CDR3 is CASSALPGPYGYTF. In DNA, the CDR3 is TGTGCCAGCAGCGCCTTGCCGGGCCCATATGGCTACACCTTC. Full variable domain (remainder filled in from reference TRBV9 and TRBJ1-2): DSGVTQTPKHLITATGQRVTLRCSPRSGDLSVYWYQQSLDQGLQFLIQYYNGEERAKGNILERFSAQQFPDLHSELNLSSLELGDSALYFCASSALPGPYGYTFGSGTRLTVV.

The chain links TRBV6-4 to TRBJ2-3; D might be TRBD1 (6 bases). Germline V gives CDR1 MRHNA, CDR2 SNTAGT. This CDR3 contains 14 residues. Trimming removed 2 bases from V and 7 bases from J, with 13 bases in between. The chain's CDR3 is CASSDPRWGHTQYF. The DNA for the CDR3 is TGTGCCAGCAGTGACCCGAGGTGGGGGCATACGCAGTATTTT.

The chain uses TRBV6-1 and TRBJ2-4; D gene ambiguous. Germline CDR1 and CDR2: MNHNS and SASEGT. The V end was cut by 6 bases, the J end by 5 bases, with 17 bases between. The CDR3 spans 15 residues. CDR3 protein: CASRIKQTGQNIQYF. The CDR3 DNA reads TGTGCCAGCAGGATAAAGCAGACCGGGCAAAACATTCAGTACTTC.

CDR3 DNA: TGCGCCAGCAGCTTCGGCTGGCACACAGATACGCAGTATTTT. This codes for CASSFGWHTDTQYF. The chain uses TRBV5-1 and TRBJ2-3; D gene uncertain. V was clipped by 2 bases and J by 2 bases, with 9 bases between them. The CDR3 consists of 14 residues. Germline CDR1 and CDR2: SGHRS and YFSETQ.

This sequence joins TRBV9 and TRBJ2-1; 7 nucleotides line up with TRBD1. Germline V gene lookup returns CDR1 SGDLS and CDR2 YYNGEE. The V and J ends lost 4 bases and 4 bases, in that order; junction bases with no gene match: 8. This CDR3 spans 15 amino acids. The chain's CDR3 is CASSHRGPEYNEQFF. DNA for the CDR3: TGTGCCAGCAGCCATAGGGGGCCCGAGTACAATGAGCAGTTCTTC. The full variable domain, completed using reference TRBV9 and TRBJ2-1, is DSGVTQTPKHLITATGQRVTLRCSPRSGDLSVYWYQQSLDQGLQFLIQYYNGEERAKGNILERFSAQQFPDLHSELNLSSLELGDSALYFCASSHRGPEYNEQFFGPGTRLTVL.

J is TRBJ2-7 and V is TRBV7-6; D possibly corresponds to TRBD1 (6 bases). The CDR3 spans 19 residues. V lost 2 bases and J 1 base, leaving 24 bases between the germline ends. CDR1 and CDR2 (germline): SGHVS, FNYEAQ. In nucleotides, the CDR3 is TGTGCCAGCAGCTTACGACTGACAGGACCGAATATTCTATCCTACGAGCAGTACTTC. It codes for CASSLRLTGPNILSYEQYF.

The chain joins TRBV2 to TRBJ1-4, with TRBD1 identical over 7 bases. With 8 bases clipped from V and 0 bases from J, the junction kept 6 bases outside the gene matches. The germline CDR1 and CDR2 sequences are SNHLY and FYNNEI. This CDR3 contains 15 residues. The CDR3 DNA sequence: TGTGCCAGCGGATCGGACAGGACAACTAATGAAAAACTGTTTTTT. Its translation is CASGSDRTTNEKLFF.